One T cell receptor beta chain is described in this entry. The antigen is unknown. The record originates from a study of identifying expanded T cells in peripheral blood. Study results and caveats: Approximately two-week clone count variance significantly increased as total template count grew. Approximately 1.1 clones differed between technical replicates, versus around 15 and 19 over time.

CDR1 and CDR2 (germline): MNHNY, SVGAGI (reference sequence). The CDR3 contains 15 residues. V lost 4 bases to trimming and J lost 5 bases, with 15 bases between them. TCRdb keeps only in-frame clones here, not all; method: immunoSEQ multiplex PCR. The table lists 65,000 to 95,000 clones, roughly 90% of them singletons. Collection occurred without any documented infections or immune events in donors. The clonotype was recovered from a person between 18 and 75 years old in good health. V and J are TRBV6-6 and TRBJ1-5; no clear D gene. Sequenced input: blood. The CDR3 coding sequence is TGTGCCAGCAGTTTTGGCCCCCCTGGGGATCAGCCCCAGCATTTT. Its protein is CASSFGPPGDQPQHF.